This TCR beta chain was identified during a study of T cells in Graves' hyperthyroidism and ophthalmopathy. This clonotype was recorded at least ten times. Its target is unknown. The length of the CDR3 is 16 residues. The junction had 7 bases not matched to a gene; V was cut back by 6 bases and J by 0 bases. Germline V gene data show CDR1 as MNHNS and CDR2 as SASEGT. RNA transcripts yielded amplified TCR beta CDR3 regions. HTBI primers were employed in a first-round RT-PCR of the TCR CDR3. Via MiXCR, TCRdb re-called the multiplex PCR reads, giving one row per CDR3 protein. The sample holds about 500,000 distinct CDR3 sequences, approximately 17% seen once. Disease lasting under 3 months, a NOSPECS grade of at least 4, and a Clinical Activity Score of at least 3 were features of the ophthalmopathy patients. Study findings and constraints: Ophthalmopathy got predicted by the model a median roughly 6.4 months before its onset.

The sample taken for sequencing was blood. The clonotype originates from a woman aged 18-29 years with Graves' ophthalmopathy. This chain joins TRBV6-1 and TRBJ1-5, with 8 bases matching TRBD1. Written as DNA, the CDR3 is TGTGCCAGCAGGCCCTGGACAGGGCGTAGCAATCAGCCCCAGCATTTT. It codes for CASRPWTGRSNQPQHF.